The rows below give T cell receptor beta chains drawn from one sample of a study of cytomegalovirus exposure and HLA in healthy donors. The protocol was immunoSEQ multiplex PCR, while the TCRdb copy is restricted to in-frame clones and leaves out a portion. The table has roughly 150,000 clones, over 75% seen once. Specimen: PBMCs. These receptors all come from a male donor in good health and CMV-seronegative. Both conserved end residues are trimmed from each CDR3.

V gene,J gene,CDR3 protein
TRBV5-1,TRBJ2-1,ASSRTPDRNNEQF
TRBV11-2,TRBJ1-2,ASSGQINYGYT
TRBV30,TRBJ2-2,AWAGYNTGELF
TRBV4-3,TRBJ2-2,ASSQEVSRWAGELF
TRBV2,TRBJ1-4,ASRGTGGNEKLF
TRBV2,TRBJ2-7,ASRQQGPSEQY
TRBV5-1,TRBJ1-2,ASSLAGGIYGYT
TRBV10-1,TRBJ1-1,ASSVSSGTEAF
TRBV13,TRBJ1-1,ASSPTPRETEAF
TRBV21-1,TRBJ1-1,ASSLTGEENTEAF